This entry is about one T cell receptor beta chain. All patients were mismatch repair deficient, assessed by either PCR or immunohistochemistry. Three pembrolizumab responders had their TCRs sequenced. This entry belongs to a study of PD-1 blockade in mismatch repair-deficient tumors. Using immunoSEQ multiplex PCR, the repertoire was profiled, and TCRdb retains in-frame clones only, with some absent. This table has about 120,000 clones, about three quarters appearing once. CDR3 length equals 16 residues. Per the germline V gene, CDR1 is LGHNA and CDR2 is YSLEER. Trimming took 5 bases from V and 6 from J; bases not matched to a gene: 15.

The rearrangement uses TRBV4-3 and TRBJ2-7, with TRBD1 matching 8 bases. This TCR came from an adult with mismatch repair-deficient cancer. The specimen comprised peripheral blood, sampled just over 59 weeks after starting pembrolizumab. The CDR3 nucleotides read TGCGCCAGCAGCGAAGGTGCGGAGACAGGGGTGCGCGAGCAGTACTTC. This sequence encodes CASSEGAETGVREQYF.